This TCR beta chain stems from a study of control samples from healthy donors and cancer patients. The germline V gene encodes CDR1 LNHDA and CDR2 SQIVND (reference sequence). Unmatched junction bases numbered 6, after V lost 4 bases and J lost 2 bases. The CDR3 runs 15 residues. Profiled with immunoSEQ multiplex PCR; TCRdb holds only in-frame clones, not every one. The table lists about 26,000 clones, roughly 85% of them singletons, with around 7.1% in the top ten. Material for sequencing was PBMCs. This chain connects TRBV19 to TRBJ2-3; 7 bases match TRBD2. The sequence was obtained from a woman aged 55 to 70 with head and neck cancer. The CDR3, as DNA: TGTGCCAGTAGTACGGGGGGTTTGGACACAGATACGCAGTATTTT. It yields the protein CASSTGGLDTDTQYF.